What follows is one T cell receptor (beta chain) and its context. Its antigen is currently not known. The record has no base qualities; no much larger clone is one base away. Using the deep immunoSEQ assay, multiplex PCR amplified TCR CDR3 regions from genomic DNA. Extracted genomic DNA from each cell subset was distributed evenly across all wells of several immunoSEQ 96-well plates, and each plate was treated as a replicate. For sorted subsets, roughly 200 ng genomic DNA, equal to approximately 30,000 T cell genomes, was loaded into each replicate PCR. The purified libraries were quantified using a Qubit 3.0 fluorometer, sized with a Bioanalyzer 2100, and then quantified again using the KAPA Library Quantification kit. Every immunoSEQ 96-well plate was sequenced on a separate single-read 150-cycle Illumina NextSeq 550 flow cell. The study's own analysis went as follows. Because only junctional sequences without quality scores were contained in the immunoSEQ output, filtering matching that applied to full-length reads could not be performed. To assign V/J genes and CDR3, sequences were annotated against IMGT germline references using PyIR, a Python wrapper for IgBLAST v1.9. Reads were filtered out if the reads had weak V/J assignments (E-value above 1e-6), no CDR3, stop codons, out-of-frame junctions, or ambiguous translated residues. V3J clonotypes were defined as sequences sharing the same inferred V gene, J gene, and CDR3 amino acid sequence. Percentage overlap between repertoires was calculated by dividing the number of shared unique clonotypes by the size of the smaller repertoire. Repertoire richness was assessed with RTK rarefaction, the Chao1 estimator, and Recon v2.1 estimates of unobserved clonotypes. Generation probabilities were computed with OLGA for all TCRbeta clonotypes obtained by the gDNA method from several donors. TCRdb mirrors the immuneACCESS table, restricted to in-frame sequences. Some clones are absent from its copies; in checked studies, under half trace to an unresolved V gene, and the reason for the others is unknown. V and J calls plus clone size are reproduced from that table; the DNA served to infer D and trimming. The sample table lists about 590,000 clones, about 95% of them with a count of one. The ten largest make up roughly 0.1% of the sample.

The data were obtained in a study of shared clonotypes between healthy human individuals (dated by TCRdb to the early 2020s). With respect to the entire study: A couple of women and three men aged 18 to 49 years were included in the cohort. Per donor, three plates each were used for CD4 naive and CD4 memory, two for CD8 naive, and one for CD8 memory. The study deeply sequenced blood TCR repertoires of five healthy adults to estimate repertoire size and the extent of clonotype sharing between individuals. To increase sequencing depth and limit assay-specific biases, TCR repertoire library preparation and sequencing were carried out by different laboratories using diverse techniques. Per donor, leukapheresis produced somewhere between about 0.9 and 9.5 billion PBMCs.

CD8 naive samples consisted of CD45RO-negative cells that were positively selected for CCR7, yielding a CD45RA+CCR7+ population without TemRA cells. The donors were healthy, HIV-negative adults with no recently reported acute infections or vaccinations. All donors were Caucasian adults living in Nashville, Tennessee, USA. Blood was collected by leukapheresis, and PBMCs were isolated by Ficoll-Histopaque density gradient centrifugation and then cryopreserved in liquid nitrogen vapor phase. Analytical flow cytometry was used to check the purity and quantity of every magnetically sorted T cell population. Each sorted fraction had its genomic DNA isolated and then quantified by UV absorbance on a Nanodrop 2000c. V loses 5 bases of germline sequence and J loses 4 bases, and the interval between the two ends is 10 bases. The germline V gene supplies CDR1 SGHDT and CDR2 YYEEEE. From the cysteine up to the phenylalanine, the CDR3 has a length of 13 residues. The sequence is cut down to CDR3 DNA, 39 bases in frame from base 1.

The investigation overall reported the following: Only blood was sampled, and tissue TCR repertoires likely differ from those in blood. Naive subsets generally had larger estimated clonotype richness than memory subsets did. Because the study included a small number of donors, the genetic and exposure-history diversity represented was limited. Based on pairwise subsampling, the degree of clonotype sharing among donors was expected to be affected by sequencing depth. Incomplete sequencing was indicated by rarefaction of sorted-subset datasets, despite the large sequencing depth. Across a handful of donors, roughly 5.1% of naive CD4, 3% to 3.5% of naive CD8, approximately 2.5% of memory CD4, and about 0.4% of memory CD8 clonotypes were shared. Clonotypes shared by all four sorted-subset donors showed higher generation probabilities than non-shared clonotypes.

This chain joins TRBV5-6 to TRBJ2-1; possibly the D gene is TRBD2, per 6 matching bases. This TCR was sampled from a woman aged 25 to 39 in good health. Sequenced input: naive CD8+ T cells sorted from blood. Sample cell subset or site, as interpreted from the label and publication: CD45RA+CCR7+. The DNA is TGTGCCAGCAGGGAGGGACTGTACAATGAGCAGTTCTTC. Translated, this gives CASREGLYNEQFF.